Below, 27 T cell receptor beta chains from the same sample are listed, as sequenced in a study of cytomegalovirus exposure and HLA in healthy donors. Data came from immunoSEQ multiplex PCR; TCRdb stores just in-frame clones and leaves some out. The table shows roughly 60,000 clones, with just over 90% occurring only once. Sequencing was done on a sample of PBMCs. The receptors here all came from a woman aged 18 to 35 in good health and CMV-seronegative.

The gene calls are TRBV18 and TRBJ2-3; 9 bases align to TRBD1. Unmatched junction bases numbered 19, after V lost 6 bases and J lost 6 bases. From germline, CDR1 is KGHSH and CDR2 LQKENI. CDR3 size: 18 residues. The CDR3 nucleotides read TGTGCCAGCTCGCCCGCTACCCCCGGGACAGGGACAAGGGATACGCAGTATTTT. Protein: CASSPATPGTGTRDTQYF.

V is TRBV25-1 and J is TRBJ1-1, with D hard to call. The germline V gene has CDR1 MGHDK and CDR2 SYGVNS. The CDR3 totals 13 residues. Trimming took off 1 base at V and 5 bases at J, with 8 bases between the two ends. CDR3 DNA sequence: TGTGCCAGCAGTGAATTAGAGGAGACTGAAGCTTTCTTT. Amino acids: CASSELEETEAFF.

CDR3: CASSLQSGGHSSTDTQYF. In DNA, the CDR3 is TGTGCCAGCAGCTTACAAAGCGGGGGGCACTCTAGCACAGATACGCAGTATTTT. J is TRBJ2-3 and V is TRBV7-9; 9 nucleotides match TRBD2. The germline CDR1 and CDR2 sequences are SEHNR and FQNEAQ (reference sequence). Trimming removed 2 bases from V and 0 bases from J; junction bases left unmatched: 9. This CDR3 comprises 18 residues.

The chain uses TRBV6-4 and TRBJ2-3; D uncertain. This CDR3 region has 14 residues. V was trimmed by 0 bases and J by 4 bases, leaving 8 bases between them. The germline CDR1 and CDR2 sequences are MRHNA and SNTAGT. The CDR3: CASSDSLGADTQYF. In nucleotides, the CDR3 is TGTGCCAGCAGTGACTCATTGGGCGCAGATACGCAGTATTTT.

The V gene is TRBV27, the J gene TRBJ2-5; no clear D. Looked up from germline, CDR1 is MNHEY and CDR2 is SMNVEV (reference sequence). Trimming took off 4 bases at V and 5 bases at J, with 5 bases between the two ends. CDR3 length: 11 residues. CDR3 coding DNA: TGTGCCAGCAGTTCGGAGGAGACCCAGTACTTC. Amino acids: CASSSEETQYF.

The rearrangement joins TRBV11-2 to TRBJ2-2; 8 bases match TRBD2. This CDR3 has 15 amino acids. CDR1 and CDR2 (germline): SGHAT, FQNNGV. V dropped 6 bases and J dropped 4; count of bases not matched to a gene: 7. Here the CDR3 reads CASRRQRESTGELFF. CDR3 DNA: TGTGCCAGCAGACGACAGCGGGAGAGCACCGGGGAGCTGTTTTTT.

This sequence joins TRBV7-9 and TRBJ1-1; maybe TRBD1 (5 bases). Trimming shortened V by 5 bases and J by 1 base, and 17 bases separated the two germline ends. The germline V gene encodes CDR1 SEHNR and CDR2 FQNEAQ (reference sequence). The CDR3 totals 16 residues. This chain's CDR3 is CASSPKTGGRNTEAFF. CDR3 bases: TGTGCCAGCAGCCCAAAAACCGGGGGGAGGAACACTGAAGCTTTCTTT.

The chain carries TRBV5-4 and TRBJ2-2, with TRBD2 identical over 13 bases. The germline V gene has CDR1 SGHNT and CDR2 YYREEE (reference sequence). The CDR3 is 18 amino acids. The V gene end was trimmed by 4 bases and the J gene end by 7 bases; junction bases not matched to a gene: 13. DNA of the CDR3: TGTGCCAGCAGCATGAGACTAGCGGGGGGCCTAGGACACGGGGAGCTGTTTTTT. This translates into CASSMRLAGGLGHGELFF.

This clone is a singleton in its sample. The V and J genes are TRBV10-3 and TRBJ2-7; maybe TRBD2 (5 bases). Trimming left V 4 bases short and J 0 bases short, with 7 bases between. This CDR3 region has 13 residues. Looked up from germline, CDR1 is ENHRY and CDR2 is SYGVKD. CDR3 nucleotides: TGTGCCATCAGTGGGGAGAGCTCCTACGAGCAGTACTTC. Its protein is CAISGESSYEQYF.

This clone was counted a single time. The chain employs TRBV6-1 and TRBJ2-2; 7 bases are a match to TRBD1. Losses at the gene ends were 8 bases for V and 1 base for J; bases not matched to a gene: 4. The germline CDR1 and CDR2 sequences are MNHNS and SASEGT. This CDR3 is 14 amino acids long. The CDR3 sequence: CASRWTGNTGELFF. Written as DNA, the CDR3 is TGTGCCAGCCGCTGGACAGGGAACACCGGGGAGCTGTTTTTT.

This chain connects TRBV9 to TRBJ2-1; perhaps TRBD1 as D (5 bases). Germline CDR1 and CDR2: SGDLS and YYNGEE. Trimming cost V 0 bases and J 8 bases, with 21 bases left between them. This CDR3 region has 17 residues. CDR3 nucleotides: TGTGCCAGCAGCGTAGTTGTTGGCAGGGAAGGAATTCATGAGCAGTTCTTC. Translated, it gives CASSVVVGREGIHEQFF.

This chain joins TRBV5-1 and TRBJ2-3; 13 bases map to TRBD2. The CDR3 spans 16 residues. The junction had 1 base not matched to a gene; V was cut back by 3 bases and J by 0 bases. The germline V gene has CDR1 SGHRS and CDR2 YFSETQ. The CDR3 reads CASSSLAGGSTDTQYF. The CDR3 bases are TGCGCCAGCAGCTCACTAGCGGGGGGGAGCACAGATACGCAGTATTTT.

The rearrangement links TRBV5-4 to TRBJ2-2; 11 bases are shared with TRBD2. V shed 3 bases and J 4 bases; nucleotides not matched to a gene: 5. CDR1 is SGHNT and CDR2 is YYREEE in the germline V gene (reference sequence). The CDR3 has 16 amino acids. The CDR3, as DNA: TGTGCCAGCAGCTCCCCTAGCGGGGGGATCACCGGGGAGCTGTTTTTT. Protein sequence: CASSSPSGGITGELFF.

Written as DNA, the CDR3 is TGTGCCACCAGCAGAGCATTGGGAGGCGCTGAAGCTTTCTTT. Its protein is CATSRALGGAEAFF. The V and J genes are TRBV15 and TRBJ1-1; D unclear. The CDR3 has 14 residues. Germline V gene sequence: CDR1 LNHNV, CDR2 YYDKDF (reference sequence). Trimming removed 1 base at V and 6 bases at J, with 12 bases between.

The V and J genes are TRBV25-1 and TRBJ1-1; 7 nucleotides align to TRBD1. V was clipped by 1 base and J by 8 bases; unmatched bases: 7. Looked up from germline, CDR1 is MGHDK and CDR2 is SYGVNS. The CDR3 covers 14 residues. CDR3 loop: CASSESVGTAEAFF. CDR3 bases: TGTGCCAGCAGTGAATCGGTAGGGACAGCAGAAGCTTTCTTT.

V is TRBV11-2 and J is TRBJ2-3; 9 bases match TRBD2. The CDR3 is made up of 16 amino acids. With 0 bases clipped from V and 2 bases from J, the junction kept 3 bases outside the gene matches. Germline values: CDR1 SGHAT, CDR2 FQNNGV. The CDR3 loop is CASSLELAGHTDTQYF. The CDR3 DNA reads as TGTGCCAGCAGCTTAGAACTAGCGGGCCACACAGATACGCAGTATTTT. Full variable domain (missing parts from reference TRBV11-2 and TRBJ2-3): EAGVAQSPRYKIIEKRQSVAFWCNPISGHATLYWYQQILGQGPKLLIQFQNNGVVDDSQLPKDRFSAERLKGVDSTLKIQPAKLEDSAVYLCASSLELAGHTDTQYFGPGTRLTVL.

This clone has more than one count but fewer than ten. The chain has TRBV6-6 and TRBJ1-6; D remains unclear. Germline loops: CDR1 MNHNY, CDR2 SVGAGI (reference sequence). The V gene lost 7 bases and the J gene lost 0 bases, with 13 bases spanning the gap. The CDR3 runs 16 residues. DNA for the CDR3: TGTGCCAGCATAGGACGGGAGAGCTCCTATAATTCACCCCTCCACTTT. Amino acids: CASIGRESSYNSPLHF.

This clone has only one observation. The chain combines TRBV5-1 with TRBJ2-1, with 8 nucleotides matching TRBD2. The trim removed 5 bases at V and 1 base at J, leaving 5 bases unmatched. Germline V gene sequence: CDR1 SGHRS, CDR2 YFSETQ. The CDR3 spans 15 residues. CDR3 DNA: TGCGCCAGCAGGACCAGCGGGGGTTCCTACAATGAGCAGTTCTTC. It yields the protein CASRTSGGSYNEQFF.

This chain connects TRBV14 to TRBJ2-5, with TRBD2 as a possible D gene (5 bases). Germline CDR1 and CDR2: SGHDN and FVKESK. The CDR3 spans 15 residues. Trimming pared 4 bases from V and 6 bases from J, leaving 18 bases between. The CDR3 spells CASSLPRKGVKTQYF. CDR3 DNA: TGTGCCAGCAGCCTCCCCCGTAAGGGAGTTAAGACCCAGTACTTC.

This chain joins TRBV16 and TRBJ2-7; TRBD2 might be the D (6 bases). Trimming stripped 0 bases from V and 3 bases from J, with 12 bases between. The CDR3 runs to 15 residues. Germline V gene data show CDR1 as KGHSY and CDR2 as FQNENV. The CDR3 nucleotides read TGTGCCAGCAGCCAATCAGGAGGGACGGGCTACGAGCAGTACTTC. Residues: CASSQSGGTGYEQYF.

The V call is TRBV10-2, the J call TRBJ2-2; a possible D gene is TRBD1 (5 bases). Germline lookup yields CDR1 WSHSY and CDR2 SAAADI. V was shortened by 7 bases and J by 6 bases, with 12 bases between the two germline ends. CDR3 size: 13 residues. The CDR3 region is CASTQDTPGELFF. For the CDR3, the DNA is TGCGCCAGCACCCAGGACACCCCCGGGGAGCTGTTTTTT.

This rearrangement joins TRBV4-1 to TRBJ2-3; the match to TRBD2 covers 9 bases. J lost 4 bases, V lost 3 bases, and 5 bases had no gene match. The CDR3 loop spans 15 amino acids. Germline V CDR1 and CDR2: MGHRA, YSYEKL. As DNA, the CDR3 is TGCGCCAGCAGCCATACAGCGGGGGGTGCAGATACGCAGTATTTT. The encoded protein is CASSHTAGGADTQYF.

The chain links TRBV5-1 to TRBJ2-1; TRBD1 aligns across 7 bases. CDR3 length: 14 amino acids. The J segment lost 3 bases and the V segment lost 2 bases, leaving 2 bases of the junction unmatched. Per the germline V gene, CDR1 is SGHRS and CDR2 is YFSETQ. In nucleotides, the CDR3 is TGCGCCAGCAGCTTTCAGGGGGTCTACAATGAGCAGTTCTTC. This sequence encodes CASSFQGVYNEQFF.

The rearrangement uses TRBV19 and TRBJ1-6, with D perhaps TRBD1 (5 bases). CDR1 is LNHDA, CDR2 SQIVND, per germline (reference sequence). Trimming shortened V by 6 bases and J by 7 bases, and 16 bases separated the two germline ends. The CDR3 runs to 15 residues. The CDR3 here is CASSLTEARNSPLHF. As DNA, the CDR3 is TGTGCCAGTAGCTTGACAGAGGCCCGGAATTCACCCCTCCACTTT.

The rearrangement joins TRBV5-6 to TRBJ2-5, with 8 nucleotides matching TRBD2. V gave up 6 bases and J gave up 2 bases; unmatched junction bases: 6. The CDR3 consists of 14 residues. Per germline, CDR1 SGHDT and CDR2 YYEEEE. The CDR3 spells CASTLTGGQETQYF. CDR3 in DNA: TGTGCCAGCACCCTAACGGGAGGGCAAGAGACCCAGTACTTC. Using reference TRBV5-6 and TRBJ2-5 for the parts outside the CDR3, the full variable domain is DAGVTQSPTHLIKTRGQQVTLRCSPKSGHDTVSWYQQALGQGPQFIFQYYEEEERQRGNFPDRFSGHQFPNYSSELNVNALLLGDSALYLCASTLTGGQETQYFGPGTRLLVL.

The genes are TRBV4-1 and TRBJ2-7; D possibly corresponds to TRBD2 (7 bases). Trimming removed 0 bases at V and 2 bases at J, with 17 bases between. Germline lookup yields CDR1 MGHRA and CDR2 YSYEKL. CDR3 length equals 17 residues. In DNA form, the CDR3 reads TGCGCCAGCAGCCAAGAGGGGGGCGGGGGTCCCCCCTACGAGCAGTACTTC. Protein: CASSQEGGGGPPYEQYF.

V gene TRBV18 combines with J gene TRBJ1-2; 9 bases line up with TRBD1. Trimming removed 2 bases from V and 0 bases from J; junction bases left unmatched: 10. The CDR3 has 18 amino acids. CDR1 is KGHSH, CDR2 LQKENI, per germline. CDR3 DNA: TGTGCCAGCTCACCAGTGACAGGGGGTCGAAAAGCTAACTATGGCTACACCTTC. This sequence encodes CASSPVTGGRKANYGYTF.